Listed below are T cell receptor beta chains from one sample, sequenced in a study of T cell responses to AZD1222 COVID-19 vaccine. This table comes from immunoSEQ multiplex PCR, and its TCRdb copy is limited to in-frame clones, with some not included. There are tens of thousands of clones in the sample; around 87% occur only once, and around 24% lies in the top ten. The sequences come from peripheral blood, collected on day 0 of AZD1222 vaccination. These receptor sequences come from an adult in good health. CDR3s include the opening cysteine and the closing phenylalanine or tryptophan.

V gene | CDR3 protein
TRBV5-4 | CASSLPRTGGPVTGELFF
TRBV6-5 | CASTGGRDQPQHF
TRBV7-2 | CASSLAGATGNTIYF
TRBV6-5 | CASSRDNYGYTF
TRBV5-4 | CASSLDTYGELFF
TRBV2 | CASSDFDQGVSPLHF
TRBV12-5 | CASAPGVGLAGGNEQFF
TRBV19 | CASSIQVLGNQPQHF
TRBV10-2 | CASSNRGLAGNEQFF
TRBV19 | CASSIIQGIMSTAIYF
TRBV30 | CAWSAQTWGTEAFF
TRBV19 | CASSPGTGHSPLHF
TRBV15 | CATSREATVNTGELFF
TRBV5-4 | CASSFLLRREGYTF
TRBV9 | CASSVARGGGGNTIYF
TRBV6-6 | CASTSRGSSTDTQYF